This T cell receptor (beta chain) comes out of a study of OX40 agonist ivuxolimab in advanced cancers. Study information: Ivuxolimab, an agonist antibody against OX40 (CD134), was given to patients.

General study results and limits: Not determined was the antigen specificity of the expanded peripheral T cells.

Germline CDR1 reads ENHRY; CDR2 reads SYGVKD. CDR3 size: 15 residues. V shed 7 bases and J shed 8 bases, with 18 bases lying between them. Note on this clone: What it binds is unknown.

The method was immunoSEQ multiplex PCR; TCRdb's version includes in-frame clones alone and lacks a portion of them. Among 60,000 to 75,000 clones listed, around 83% were seen once. The specimen comprised CD4+ or CD8+ T cells sorted from blood, sampled in a trial of the OX40 agonist ivuxolimab. This chain joins TRBV10-3 and TRBJ1-6; D unclear. This TCR was recovered from an adult with an advanced solid tumor such as melanoma, head and neck, liver or kidney cancer. For the CDR3, the DNA is TGTGCCATCAATATCGGGAGTTTGGCCGATTCACCCCTCCACTTT. It translates to CAINIGSLADSPLHF.